This entry features one T cell receptor beta chain sequence. Relative to the germline gene, one junction end is altered; a read error may explain this. The entry originates in a study of blood T cell repertoires in COVID-19. Study-level information: Acute-phase and convalescent COVID-19 samples originated in the United States, Italy and Spain. Nucleic acid was either cDNA or gDNA, and it came from T cells, B-cell-depleted T cells, or PBMCs.

Looked up from germline, CDR1 is SGHNT and CDR2 is YYREEE (reference sequence). The CDR3 length is 13 residues. Authors' analysis steps: Reference gene primer amplification yielded estimated nucleated cell counts. The repertoire was sequenced with immunoSEQ multiplex PCR; TCRdb's copy has only in-frame clones and lacks some. V and J calls and clone size are as listed in that table; D and trimming were resolved from the DNA. The table records about 360,000 clones, around 87% of them present only once. Material for sequencing was peripheral blood. The chain links TRBV5-4 to TRBJ1-4; TRBD1 aligns across 8 bases. The clonotype originates from a human donor in a cohort sampled during active COVID-19. The CDR3 DNA sequence: TGTGCCAGCAGCTTGGTGGGTACCCGGGACAGGACTTTT. Protein product: CASSLVGTRDRTF.